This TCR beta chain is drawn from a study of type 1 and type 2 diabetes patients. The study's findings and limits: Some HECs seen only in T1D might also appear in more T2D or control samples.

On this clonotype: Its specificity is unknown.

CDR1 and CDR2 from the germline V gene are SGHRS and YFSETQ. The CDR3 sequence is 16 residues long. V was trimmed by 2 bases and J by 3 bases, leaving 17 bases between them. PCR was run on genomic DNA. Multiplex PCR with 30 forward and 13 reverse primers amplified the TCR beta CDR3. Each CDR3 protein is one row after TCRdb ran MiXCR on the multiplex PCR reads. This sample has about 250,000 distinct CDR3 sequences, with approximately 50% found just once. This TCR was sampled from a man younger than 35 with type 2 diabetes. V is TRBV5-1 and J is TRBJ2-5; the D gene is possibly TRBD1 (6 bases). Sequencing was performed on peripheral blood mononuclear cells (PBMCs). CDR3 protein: CASSLSWDTLKETQYF. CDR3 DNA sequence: TGCGCCAGCAGCTTATCGTGGGACACACTAAAAGAGACCCAGTACTTC.